These 32 T cell receptor beta chains share one sample of origin, sequenced in a study of cytomegalovirus exposure and HLA in healthy donors. The PCR was carried out with 60 Vbeta primers and 13 Jbeta primers. Generated by immunoSEQ multiplex PCR, the TCRdb table keeps only in-frame clones and is missing some. Of roughly 140,000 clones in the sample, more than 75% were seen once. The material sequenced was PBMCs. The receptors originated from a woman aged 18-30 years in good health and CMV-seronegative.

The chain is built from TRBV28 and TRBJ2-7; TRBD1 is a possible D gene (6 bases). Trimming took off 7 bases at V and 0 bases at J, with 16 bases between the two ends. Germline values: CDR1 MDHEN, CDR2 SYDVKM. The CDR3 runs 15 residues. CDR3: CASTFTGTPSYEQYF. Written as DNA, the CDR3 is TGTGCCAGCACTTTCACCGGGACACCCTCCTACGAGCAGTACTTC. Full variable domain (remainder filled in from reference TRBV28 and TRBJ2-7): DVKVTQSSRYLVKRTGEKVFLECVQDMDHENMFWYRQDPGLGLRLIYFSYDVKMKEKGDIPEGYSVSREKKERFSLILESASTNQTSMYLCASTFTGTPSYEQYFGPGTRLTVT.

The J gene is TRBJ2-1, the V gene TRBV19; 8 bases agree with TRBD2. Trimming cost V 6 bases and J 4 bases; bases outside gene matches: 11. Looked up from germline, CDR1 is LNHDA and CDR2 is SQIVND (reference sequence). This CDR3 spans 16 amino acids. In nucleotides, the CDR3 is TGTGCCAGTAGGCCCTCCCGGGGGGGGATTTACAATGAGCAGTTCTTC. It codes for CASRPSRGGIYNEQFF. The full variable domain, in which reference TRBV19 and TRBJ2-1 provide the parts outside the CDR3, is DGGITQSPKYLFRKEGQNVTLSCEQNLNHDAMYWYRQDPGQGLRLIYYSQIVNDFQKGDIAEGYSVSREKKESFPLTVTSAQKNPTAFYLCASRPSRGGIYNEQFFGPGTRLTVL.

The chain joins TRBV7-2 to TRBJ2-5, with 10 positions matching TRBD1. The J call may be in error: the DNA end matches TRBJ2-7 better. Germline CDR1 reads SGHTA; CDR2 reads FQGNSA. The CDR3 extends over 16 amino acids. Here the CDR3 DNA reads TGTGCCAGCAGCCCGACGCGGACAGGGGGGTCCTACGAGCAGTACTTC. It encodes CASSPTRTGGSYEQYF.

The V gene is TRBV28, the J gene TRBJ2-3, with TRBD2 matching 11 bases. V was pared by 2 bases and J by 7 bases, with 8 bases of the junction left unmatched. The CDR3 is 16 residues long. CDR1 and CDR2 from the germline V gene are MDHEN and SYDVKM. In DNA form, the CDR3 reads TGTGCCAGCAGTTTACGGGTTCTAGCGGGAGGTCATACGCAGTATTTT. Translation gives CASSLRVLAGGHTQYF.

The chain is built from TRBV5-1 and TRBJ2-5; 8 bases are shared with TRBD1. The J call may be faulty, since TRBJ2-7 better matches the DNA end. Germline V lookup: CDR1 SGHRS, CDR2 YFSETQ. This CDR3 is built from 14 residues. The CDR3 DNA reads TGCGCCAGCAGCCCCCGGACAGGGAACTACGAGCAGTACTTC. The encoded protein is CASSPRTGNYEQYF.

The chain joins TRBV28 to TRBJ1-4; possible D gene TRBD1, 5 bases. The CDR3 contains 14 residues. V was shortened by 5 bases and J by 5 bases, with 12 bases between the two germline ends. In germline, CDR1 is MDHEN, CDR2 SYDVKM. CDR3 residues: CASSHRGRNEKLFF. The CDR3 DNA follows: TGTGCCAGCAGTCACCGGGGGAGGAATGAAAAACTGTTTTTT.

This sequence joins TRBV5-1 and TRBJ2-7; D is unresolved. The CDR3 totals 13 residues. Per the germline V gene, CDR1 is SGHRS and CDR2 is YFSETQ. With 0 bases removed from V and 7 bases from J, the gap between germline ends came to 11 bases. CDR3 bases: TGCGCCAGCAGCTTGGAATCCTATTGGGAGCAGTACTTC. It encodes CASSLESYWEQYF.

The chain has TRBV6-5 and TRBJ2-1, with TRBD2 identical over 11 bases. The germline CDR1 and CDR2 sequences are MNHEY and SVGAGI. The CDR3 sequence is 16 residues long. The V gene end was trimmed by 2 bases and the J gene end by 5 bases; junction bases not matched to a gene: 5. CDR3 in amino acids: CASSYLSGRAHNEQFF. CDR3 in DNA: TGTGCCAGCAGTTACCTTAGCGGGAGGGCCCACAATGAGCAGTTCTTC.

J is TRBJ2-5 and V is TRBV19; TRBD2 matches 12 bases. Germline V gene lookup returns CDR1 LNHDA and CDR2 SQIVND (reference sequence). V shed 3 bases and J 4 bases; nucleotides not matched to a gene: 9. This CDR3 has 17 amino acids. The CDR3 DNA follows: TGTGCCAGTAGTATCGGCCTAGCGGGGGGGGAGGGAGAGACCCAGTACTTC. Protein: CASSIGLAGGEGETQYF.

A word on this clone: A junction end diverges from the germline sequence, so it may reflect a read error. The rearrangement links TRBV5-3 to TRBJ2-5, with 15 bases fitting TRBD2. TRBV5-3 is an ORF for which the function is uncertain. This CDR3 region has 19 residues. CDR3 sequence (DNA): TGTGCCAGAAGCTCCCGGGACATCGGAAGCGGACTAGCGGGAGGGCCTCGCCACTTC. Protein sequence: CARSSRDIGSGLAGGPRHF.

The chain uses TRBV7-9 and TRBJ1-2, with unresolved D. In germline, CDR1 is SEHNR, CDR2 FQNEAQ (reference sequence). V was cut by 3 bases and J by 4 bases, with 9 bases left in between. The CDR3 loop spans 13 amino acids. CDR3 sequence reads: CASSLFAGYGYTF. The CDR3 DNA reads as TGTGCCAGCAGCTTGTTTGCAGGCTATGGCTACACCTTC. The full variable domain, in which reference TRBV7-9 and TRBJ1-2 provide the parts outside the CDR3, is DTGVSQNPRHKITKRGQNVTFRCDPISEHNRLYWYRQTLGQGPEFLTYFQNEAQLEKSRLLSDRFSAERPKGSFSTLEIQRTEQGDSAMYLCASSLFAGYGYTFGSGTRLTVV.

Only a few counts were recorded for this clone. This rearrangement joins TRBV28 to TRBJ2-3, with a tentative D call TRBD1 (5 bases). This CDR3 is 13 amino acids long. V was clipped by 7 bases and J by 4 bases, with 12 bases between them. Germline V gene data show CDR1 as MDHEN and CDR2 as SYDVKM. The CDR3 sequence is CASTAGYSDTQYF. The CDR3 nucleotides read TGTGCCAGCACGGCAGGGTACTCAGATACGCAGTATTTT.

CDR3: CASGSAGTGGEKLFF. CDR3 DNA sequence: TGTGCCAGCGGTTCCGCCGGGACAGGGGGTGAAAAACTGTTTTTT. The rearrangement joins TRBV28 to TRBJ1-4; 11 positions match TRBD1. This CDR3 is 15 amino acids long. Germline V gene data show CDR1 as MDHEN and CDR2 as SYDVKM. V shed 8 bases, J shed 7 bases, and the junction held 9 bases outside the gene matches.

This chain joins TRBV7-2 and TRBJ2-3; D is possibly TRBD2 (7 bases). Looked up from germline, CDR1 is SGHTA and CDR2 is FQGNSA. This CDR3 is built from 16 residues. V lost 1 base and J lost 4, with 15 bases in between. CDR3 sequence: CASSLGGGGKADTQYF. CDR3 DNA: TGTGCCAGCAGCTTAGGCGGGGGCGGGAAGGCAGATACGCAGTATTTT.

The J gene is TRBJ2-2, the V gene TRBV7-9; possibly TRBD2 for D (6 bases). V lost 6 bases to trimming and J lost 1 base, with 9 bases between them. Germline CDR1 reads SEHNR; CDR2 reads FQNEAQ (reference sequence). This CDR3 comprises 14 residues. CDR3 amino acids: CASRWGGNTGELFF. CDR3 DNA: TGTGCCAGCAGATGGGGAGGGAACACCGGGGAGCTGTTTTTT.

The chain links TRBV4-1 to TRBJ2-5; 8 bases line up with TRBD2. V shed 1 base, J shed 5 bases, and the junction held 15 bases outside the gene matches. Germline V lookup: CDR1 MGHRA, CDR2 YSYEKL. There are 18 residues in the CDR3. DNA for the CDR3: TGCGCCAGCAGCCAAGGGAGGGGTACCGGGGGGGTCCGGGAGACCCAGTACTTC. Amino acids: CASSQGRGTGGVRETQYF.

This sequence joins TRBV4-2 and TRBJ1-1, with 10 bases identical to TRBD1. J was trimmed by 3 bases and V by 4 bases; bases with no gene match: 8. This CDR3 has 16 residues. CDR1 and CDR2 from the germline V gene are LGHNA and YNFKEQ. The CDR3 DNA sequence: TGTGCCAGCAGCCCGAGGGACAGGGGAGACGACACTGAAGCTTTCTTT. Amino acids: CASSPRDRGDDTEAFF.

The V call is TRBV2, the J call TRBJ2-7, with TRBD1 matching 7 bases. This CDR3 has 12 residues. V lost 5 bases, J lost 6 bases, and 4 bases stayed unmatched. Germline loops: CDR1 SNHLY, CDR2 FYNNEI. As DNA, the CDR3 is TGTGCCAGCAGTAGGGGGCGAAGCGAGCAGTACTTC. This encodes CASSRGRSEQYF.

This sequence joins TRBV4-3 and TRBJ2-2; possibly TRBD1 for D (6 bases). In germline, CDR1 is LGHNA, CDR2 YSLEER. The germline V and J ends were trimmed by 4 bases and 0 bases, with 9 bases remaining between them. This CDR3 comprises 15 residues. Here the CDR3 reads CASSLQGSNTGELFF. The DNA of the CDR3 is TGCGCCAGCAGCCTTCAGGGGTCGAACACCGGGGAGCTGTTTTTT.

The chain carries TRBV29-1 and TRBJ1-6; 7 positions match TRBD1. This CDR3 spans 12 amino acids. J lost 14 bases, V lost 4 bases, and 8 bases had no gene match. Germline assignment: CDR1 SQVTM and CDR2 ANQGSEA. CDR3 sequence: CSVGDREGTLHF. The CDR3 nucleotides are TGCAGCGTTGGGGACAGAGAAGGTACCCTCCACTTT. The whole variable domain, remainder taken from reference TRBV29-1 and TRBJ1-6, is SAVISQKPSRDICQRGTSLTIQCQVDSQVTMMFWYRQQPGQSLTLIATANQGSEATYESGFVIDKFPISRPNLTFSTLTVSNMSPEDSSIYLCSVGDREGTLHFGNGTRLTVT.

The chain is built from TRBV29-1 and TRBJ2-5, with 11 bases that match TRBD2. V was pared by 0 bases and J by 4 bases, with 7 bases of the junction left unmatched. The CDR3 is made up of 16 amino acids. From germline, CDR1 is SQVTM and CDR2 ANQGSEA. Here the CDR3 reads CSVEDQLAGVIETQYF. As DNA, the CDR3 is TGCAGCGTTGAAGATCAACTAGCGGGAGTTATAGAGACCCAGTACTTC.

This clone was detected only once. The genes are TRBV5-1 and TRBJ2-3, with 10 bases lining up with TRBD1. The CDR3 is 15 residues long. CDR1 SGHRS and CDR2 YFSETQ come from the germline V gene. The junction had 7 bases not matched to a gene; V was cut back by 5 bases and J by 4 bases. The CDR3 nucleotides read TGCGCCAGCAGTGTTGCGGACAGGGGGTCAGATACGCAGTATTTT. It encodes CASSVADRGSDTQYF.

J is TRBJ2-2 and V is TRBV5-4; 9 bases agree with TRBD1. The CDR3 has 17 residues. Germline V gene lookup returns CDR1 SGHNT and CDR2 YYREEE (reference sequence). V was pared by 4 bases and J by 0 bases, with 7 bases of the junction left unmatched. The CDR3 protein is CASSPDRGVANTGELFF. CDR3 nucleotide sequence: TGTGCCAGCAGCCCGGACAGGGGTGTTGCGAACACCGGGGAGCTGTTTTTT.

V usage is TRBV7-2 and J usage is TRBJ2-3; TRBD2 might be the D (5 bases). The CDR3 spans 15 residues. In germline, CDR1 is SGHTA, CDR2 FQGNSA. Trimming cost V 9 bases and J 2 bases, with 18 bases left between them. CDR3 bases: TGTGCCAGTAGCCCCGGGGTAGCGTACACAGATACGCAGTATTTT. Protein: CASSPGVAYTDTQYF.

The chain joins TRBV19 to TRBJ2-3; 10 nucleotides agree with TRBD1. Germline loops: CDR1 LNHDA, CDR2 SQIVND (reference sequence). The CDR3 is 14 residues long. With 7 bases clipped from V and 9 bases from J, the junction kept 10 bases outside the gene matches. The CDR3 DNA sequence: TGTGCCAGTACCGGGGGACAGGGGAGAGTGACGCAGTATTTT. This sequence encodes CASTGGQGRVTQYF.

DNA of the CDR3: TGCAGCGTCGCCGTCGGTCCCCTGGATACGCAGTATTTT. This encodes CSVAVGPLDTQYF. The V gene is TRBV29-1, the J gene TRBJ2-3; D gene unclear. With 6 bases removed from V and 6 bases from J, the gap between germline ends came to 16 bases. Germline V gives CDR1 SQVTM, CDR2 ANQGSEA. The CDR3 sequence is 13 residues long.

V gene TRBV2 combines with J gene TRBJ1-5, with 7 bases matching TRBD1. CDR1 and CDR2 from the germline V gene are SNHLY and FYNNEI. The CDR3 has 12 amino acids. Losses at the gene ends were 6 bases for V and 6 bases for J; bases not matched to a gene: 2. The CDR3 here is CASREGAQPQHF. DNA of the CDR3: TGTGCCAGCAGGGAGGGGGCTCAGCCCCAGCATTTT.

This sequence joins TRBV6-6 and TRBJ1-3; 7 bases map to TRBD1. The CDR3 consists of 15 residues. CDR1 is MNHNY, CDR2 SVGAGI, per germline (reference sequence). The V gene end was trimmed by 4 bases and the J gene end by 2 bases; junction bases not matched to a gene: 5. The CDR3 loop reads CASSLDRIPGNTIYF. CDR3 nucleotide sequence: TGTGCCAGCAGTTTGGACAGGATCCCTGGAAACACCATATATTTT.

The gene calls are TRBV7-2 and TRBJ2-7; 8 nucleotides match TRBD2. The germline gives CDR1 SGHTA, CDR2 FQGNSA. Trimming took 4 bases from V and 4 from J; bases not matched to a gene: 9. The CDR3 spans 15 residues. CDR3 nucleotides: TGTGCCAGCAGCTCCGGAGCGGGAGCGAAATACGAGCAGTACTTC. It translates to CASSSGAGAKYEQYF.

The chain is built from TRBV7-2 and TRBJ2-3; tentative D call: TRBD1 (6 bases). V was cut by 3 bases and J by 3 bases, with 13 bases left in between. The germline V gene encodes CDR1 SGHTA and CDR2 FQGNSA. The CDR3 runs 15 residues. CDR3 nucleotide sequence: TGTGCCAGCAGCTTTAGGGGGATAGGGACAGATACGCAGTATTTT. It is translated as CASSFRGIGTDTQYF.

The chain uses TRBV28 and TRBJ2-6; 10 nucleotides line up with TRBD1. Trimming removed 6 bases from V and 4 bases from J; junction bases left unmatched: 12. The CDR3 totals 18 residues. Germline CDR1 and CDR2: MDHEN and SYDVKM. The CDR3 is CASSSPGQGTKGANVLTF. The CDR3, as DNA: TGTGCCAGCAGCAGTCCGGGACAGGGGACTAAAGGGGCCAACGTCCTGACTTTC. Full variable domain (missing parts from reference TRBV28 and TRBJ2-6): DVKVTQSSRYLVKRTGEKVFLECVQDMDHENMFWYRQDPGLGLRLIYFSYDVKMKEKGDIPEGYSVSREKKERFSLILESASTNQTSMYLCASSSPGQGTKGANVLTFGAGSRLTVL.

This chain joins TRBV28 and TRBJ2-7; no clear D. V lost 3 bases, J lost 6 bases, and 24 bases lay in between. This CDR3 region has 17 residues. Germline loops: CDR1 MDHEN, CDR2 SYDVKM. CDR3 in DNA: TGTGCCAGCAGTTTTCCCCCCCCGACTGCGCGCCTTTTCGAGCAGTACTTC. Encoded protein: CASSFPPPTARLFEQYF. Using reference TRBV28 and TRBJ2-7 for the parts outside the CDR3, the full variable domain is DVKVTQSSRYLVKRTGEKVFLECVQDMDHENMFWYRQDPGLGLRLIYFSYDVKMKEKGDIPEGYSVSREKKERFSLILESASTNQTSMYLCASSFPPPTARLFEQYFGPGTRLTVT.